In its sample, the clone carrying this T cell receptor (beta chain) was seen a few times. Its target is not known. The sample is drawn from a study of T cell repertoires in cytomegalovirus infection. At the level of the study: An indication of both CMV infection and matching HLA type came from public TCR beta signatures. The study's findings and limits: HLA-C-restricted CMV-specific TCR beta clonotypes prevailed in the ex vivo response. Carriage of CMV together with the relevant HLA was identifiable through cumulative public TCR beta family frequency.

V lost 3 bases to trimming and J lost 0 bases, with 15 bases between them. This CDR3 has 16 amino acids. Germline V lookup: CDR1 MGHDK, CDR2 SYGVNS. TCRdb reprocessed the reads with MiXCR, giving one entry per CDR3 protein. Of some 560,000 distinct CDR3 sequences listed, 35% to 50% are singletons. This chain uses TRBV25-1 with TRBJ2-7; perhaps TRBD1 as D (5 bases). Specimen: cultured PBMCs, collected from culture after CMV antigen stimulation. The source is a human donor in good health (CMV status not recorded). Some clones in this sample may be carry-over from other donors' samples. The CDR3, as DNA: TGTGCCAGCAGTGATTGGCAGGGAACCACCTCCTACGAGCAGTACTTC. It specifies CASSDWQGTTSYEQYF.